One and the same sample provided the 3 T cell receptor beta chains below, sequenced in a study of blood T cell repertoires in COVID-19. Produced via immunoSEQ multiplex PCR; TCRdb's table is partial and in-frame only. The sample contains about 80,000 clones, around 80% of which appear only once. Sequencing was carried out using peripheral blood. The origin of the receptors is a woman in her 70s with acute or convalescent COVID-19.

The CDR3 DNA is TGTGCCAGCAGCTTGAGCCCCAGGGGACAGTCTTACGAGCAGTACTTC. Translating it yields CASSLSPRGQSYEQYF. This rearrangement joins TRBV5-5 to TRBJ2-7, with 7 bases lining up with TRBD1. This CDR3 is built from 16 residues. The V and J ends lost 1 base and 4 bases, in that order; junction bases with no gene match: 11. Per the germline V gene, CDR1 is SGHKS and CDR2 is YYEKEE (reference sequence).

The chain is built from TRBV6-2 or TRBV6-3 and TRBJ2-3; unclear D gene. CDR1 is MNHEY and CDR2 is SVGEGT in the germline V gene. This CDR3 is built from 12 residues. Trimming took off 5 bases at V and 5 bases at J, with 8 bases between the two ends. The CDR3 spells CASSMSVDTQYF. CDR3 nucleotide sequence: TGTGCCAGCAGTATGTCCGTAGATACGCAGTATTTT.

The V call is TRBV5-6, the J call TRBJ1-5, with D uncertain. V lost 0 bases to trimming and J lost 2 bases, with 9 bases between them. Germline V lookup: CDR1 SGHDT, CDR2 YYEEEE. The CDR3 extends over 15 amino acids. The CDR3 coding sequence is TGTGCCAGCAGCTTGGCCGGAAGCGGCAATCAGCCCCAGCATTTT. Its protein is CASSLAGSGNQPQHF.